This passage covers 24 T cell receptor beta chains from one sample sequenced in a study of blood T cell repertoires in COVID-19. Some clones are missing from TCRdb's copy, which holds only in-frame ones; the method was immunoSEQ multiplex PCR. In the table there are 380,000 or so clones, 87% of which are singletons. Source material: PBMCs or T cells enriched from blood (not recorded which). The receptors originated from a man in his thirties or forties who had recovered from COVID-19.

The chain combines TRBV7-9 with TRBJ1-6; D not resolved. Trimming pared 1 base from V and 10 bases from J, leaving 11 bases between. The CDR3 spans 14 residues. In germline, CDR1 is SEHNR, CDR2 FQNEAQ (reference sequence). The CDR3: CASSLGNSRSPLHF. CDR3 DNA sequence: TGTGCCAGCAGCTTAGGAAACAGCAGATCACCCCTCCACTTT. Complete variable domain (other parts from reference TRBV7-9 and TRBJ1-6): DTGVSQNPRHKITKRGQNVTFRCDPISEHNRLYWYRQTLGQGPEFLTYFQNEAQLEKSRLLSDRFSAERPKGSFSTLEIQRTEQGDSAMYLCASSLGNSRSPLHFGNGTRLTVT.

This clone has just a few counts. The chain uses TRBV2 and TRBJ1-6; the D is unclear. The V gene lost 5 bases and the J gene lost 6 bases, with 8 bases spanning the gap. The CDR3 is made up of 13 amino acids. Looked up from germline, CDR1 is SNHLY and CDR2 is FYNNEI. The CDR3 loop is CASSRQSNSPLHF. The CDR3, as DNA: TGTGCCAGCAGTCGACAAAGTAATTCACCCCTCCACTTT.

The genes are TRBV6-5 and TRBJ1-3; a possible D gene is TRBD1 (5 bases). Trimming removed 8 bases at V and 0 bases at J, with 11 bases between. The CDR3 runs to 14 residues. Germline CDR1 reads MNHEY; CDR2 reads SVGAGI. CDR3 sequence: CASDSRLSGNTIYF. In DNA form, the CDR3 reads TGTGCCAGCGACAGTCGGCTCTCTGGAAACACCATATATTTT.

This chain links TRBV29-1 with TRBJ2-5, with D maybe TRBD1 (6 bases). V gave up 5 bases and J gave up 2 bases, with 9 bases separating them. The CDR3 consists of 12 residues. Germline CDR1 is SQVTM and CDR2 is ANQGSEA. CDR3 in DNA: TGCAGCGTTAGAGGACAGCAAGAGACCCAGTACTTC. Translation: CSVRGQQETQYF.

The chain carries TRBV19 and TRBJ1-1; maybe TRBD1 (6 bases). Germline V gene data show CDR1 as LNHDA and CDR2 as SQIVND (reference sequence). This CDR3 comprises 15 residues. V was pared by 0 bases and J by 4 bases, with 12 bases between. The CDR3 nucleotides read TGTGCCAGTAGTATAGATCACAGGGACGGCACTGAAGCTTTCTTT. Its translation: CASSIDHRDGTEAFF.

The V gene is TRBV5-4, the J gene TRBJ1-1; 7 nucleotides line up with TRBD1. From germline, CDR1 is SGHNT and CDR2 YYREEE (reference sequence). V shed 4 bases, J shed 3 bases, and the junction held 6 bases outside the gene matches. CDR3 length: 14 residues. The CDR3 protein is CASSMPGQHTEAFF. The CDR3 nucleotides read TGTGCCAGCAGCATGCCGGGACAGCACACTGAAGCTTTCTTT.

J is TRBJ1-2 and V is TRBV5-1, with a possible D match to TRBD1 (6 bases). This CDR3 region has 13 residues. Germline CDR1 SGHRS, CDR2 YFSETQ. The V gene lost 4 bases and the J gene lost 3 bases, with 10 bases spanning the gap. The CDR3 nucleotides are TGCGCCAGCAGCCCGGGACAAGACTATGGCTACACCTTC. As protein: CASSPGQDYGYTF.

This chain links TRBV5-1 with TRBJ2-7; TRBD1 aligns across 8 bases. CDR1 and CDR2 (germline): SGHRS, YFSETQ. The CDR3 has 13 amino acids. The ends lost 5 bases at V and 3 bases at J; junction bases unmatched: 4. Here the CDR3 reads CASRGTGGYEQYF. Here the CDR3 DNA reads TGCGCCAGCAGGGGGACAGGCGGCTACGAGCAGTACTTC.

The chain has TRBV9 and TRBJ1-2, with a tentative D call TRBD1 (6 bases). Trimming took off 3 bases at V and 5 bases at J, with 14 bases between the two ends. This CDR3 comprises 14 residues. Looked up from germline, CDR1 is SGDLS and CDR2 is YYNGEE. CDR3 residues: CASSASDRSYGYTF. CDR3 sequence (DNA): TGTGCCAGCAGCGCGAGCGACAGGTCATATGGCTACACCTTC.

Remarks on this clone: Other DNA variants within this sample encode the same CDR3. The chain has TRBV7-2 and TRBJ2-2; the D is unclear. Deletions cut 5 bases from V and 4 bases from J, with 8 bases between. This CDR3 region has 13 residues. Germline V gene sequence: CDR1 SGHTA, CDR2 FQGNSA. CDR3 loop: CASSPRGTGELFF. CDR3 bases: TGTGCCAGCAGCCCGCGAGGCACCGGGGAGCTGTTTTTT. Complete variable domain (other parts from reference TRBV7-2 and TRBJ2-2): GAGVSQSPSNKVTEKGKDVELRCDPISGHTALYWYRQSLGQGLEFLIYFQGNSAPDKSGLPSDRFSAERTGGSVSTLTIQRTQQEDSAVYLCASSPRGTGELFFGEGSRLTVL.

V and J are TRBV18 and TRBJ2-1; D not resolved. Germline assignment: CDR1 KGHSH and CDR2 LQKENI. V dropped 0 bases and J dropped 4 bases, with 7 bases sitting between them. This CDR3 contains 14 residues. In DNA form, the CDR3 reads TGTGCCAGCTCACCACCCCCAGATTACAATGAGCAGTTCTTC. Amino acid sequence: CASSPPPDYNEQFF. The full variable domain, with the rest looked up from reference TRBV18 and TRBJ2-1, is NAGVMQNPRHLVRRRGQEARLRCSPMKGHSHVYWYRQLPEEGLKFMVYLQKENIIDESGMPKERFSAEFPKEGPSILRIQQVVRGDSAAYFCASSPPPDYNEQFFGPGTRLTVL.

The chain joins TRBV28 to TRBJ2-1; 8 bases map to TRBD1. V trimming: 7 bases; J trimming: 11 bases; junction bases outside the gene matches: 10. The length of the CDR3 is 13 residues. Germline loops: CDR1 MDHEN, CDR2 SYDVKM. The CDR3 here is CASIFRGPSKQFF. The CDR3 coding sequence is TGTGCCAGCATATTCAGGGGGCCATCGAAGCAGTTCTTC. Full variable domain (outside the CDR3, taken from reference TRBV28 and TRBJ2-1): DVKVTQSSRYLVKRTGEKVFLECVQDMDHENMFWYRQDPGLGLRLIYFSYDVKMKEKGDIPEGYSVSREKKERFSLILESASTNQTSMYLCASIFRGPSKQFFGPGTRLTVL.

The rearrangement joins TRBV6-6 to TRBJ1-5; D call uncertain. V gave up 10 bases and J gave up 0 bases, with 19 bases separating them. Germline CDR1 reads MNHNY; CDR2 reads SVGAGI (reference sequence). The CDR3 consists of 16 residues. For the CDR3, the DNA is TGTGCCACCGACGGGAGCCCAACGAATAGCAATCAGCCCCAGCATTTT. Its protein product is CATDGSPTNSNQPQHF.

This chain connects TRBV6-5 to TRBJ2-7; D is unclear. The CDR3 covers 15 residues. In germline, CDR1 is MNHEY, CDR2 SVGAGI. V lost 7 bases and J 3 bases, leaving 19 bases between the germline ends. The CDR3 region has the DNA TGTGCCAGCAACCCGCCCTGGATGAGAGGCTACGAGCAGTACTTC. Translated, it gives CASNPPWMRGYEQYF.

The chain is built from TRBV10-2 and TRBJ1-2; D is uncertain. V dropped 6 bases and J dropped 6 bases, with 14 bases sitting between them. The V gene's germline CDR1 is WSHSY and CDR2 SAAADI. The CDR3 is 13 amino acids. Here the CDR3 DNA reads TGCGCCAGCAGGCCTCTCTCAGAGGATGGCTACACCTTC. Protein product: CASRPLSEDGYTF.

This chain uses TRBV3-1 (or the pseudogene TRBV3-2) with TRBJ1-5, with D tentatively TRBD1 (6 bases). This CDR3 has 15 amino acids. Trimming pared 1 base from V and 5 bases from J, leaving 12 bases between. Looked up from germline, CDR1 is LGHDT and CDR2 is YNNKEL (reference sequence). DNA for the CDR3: TGTGCCAGCAGCCAAGGTAGACAGGAGTATCAGCCCCAGCATTTT. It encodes CASSQGRQEYQPQHF.

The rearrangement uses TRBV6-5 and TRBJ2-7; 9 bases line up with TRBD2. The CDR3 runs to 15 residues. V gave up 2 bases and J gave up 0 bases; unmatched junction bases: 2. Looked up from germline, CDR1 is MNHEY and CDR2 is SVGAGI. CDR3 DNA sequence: TGTGCCAGCAGTTACCTAGCGGGGAGCTCCTACGAGCAGTACTTC. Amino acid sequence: CASSYLAGSSYEQYF.

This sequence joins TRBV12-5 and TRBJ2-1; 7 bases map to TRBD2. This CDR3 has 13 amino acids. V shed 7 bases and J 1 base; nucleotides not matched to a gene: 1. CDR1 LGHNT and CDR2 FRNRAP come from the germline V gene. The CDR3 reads CASDGGSYNEQFF. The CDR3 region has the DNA TGTGCTAGTGACGGGGGGTCCTACAATGAGCAGTTCTTC.

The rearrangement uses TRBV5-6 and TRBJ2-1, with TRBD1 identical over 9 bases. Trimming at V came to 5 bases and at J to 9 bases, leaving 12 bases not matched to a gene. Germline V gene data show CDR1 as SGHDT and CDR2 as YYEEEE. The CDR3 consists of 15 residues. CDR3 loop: CASRRTGDSGSEQFF. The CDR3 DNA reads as TGTGCCAGCAGGAGGACAGGGGATAGCGGTAGTGAGCAGTTCTTC.

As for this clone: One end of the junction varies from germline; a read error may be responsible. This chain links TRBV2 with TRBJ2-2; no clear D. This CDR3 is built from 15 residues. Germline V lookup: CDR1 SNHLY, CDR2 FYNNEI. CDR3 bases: TGTGCCAGCAGTGAAGCGTGGGCTGACACCAGGGAGCTGTTTTTT. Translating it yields CASSEAWADTRELFF.

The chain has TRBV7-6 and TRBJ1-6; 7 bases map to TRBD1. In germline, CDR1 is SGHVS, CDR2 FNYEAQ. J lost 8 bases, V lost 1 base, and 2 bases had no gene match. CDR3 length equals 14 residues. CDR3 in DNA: TGTGCCAGCAGCTTAGGACAGGGCTATTCACCCCTCCACTTT. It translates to CASSLGQGYSPLHF.

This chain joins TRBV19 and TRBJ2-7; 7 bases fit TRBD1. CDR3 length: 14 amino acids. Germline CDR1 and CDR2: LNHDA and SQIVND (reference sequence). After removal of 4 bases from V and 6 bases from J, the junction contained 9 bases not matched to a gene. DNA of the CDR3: TGTGCCAGTAGTAACCGGGACAGTGTGCTCGAGCAGTACTTC. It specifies CASSNRDSVLEQYF.

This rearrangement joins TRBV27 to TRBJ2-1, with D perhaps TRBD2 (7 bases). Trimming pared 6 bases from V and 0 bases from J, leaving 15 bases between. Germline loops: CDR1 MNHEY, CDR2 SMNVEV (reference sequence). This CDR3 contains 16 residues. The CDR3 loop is CASRAGARSSYNEQFF. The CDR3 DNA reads TGTGCCAGCAGGGCGGGGGCCCGGAGCTCCTACAATGAGCAGTTCTTC.

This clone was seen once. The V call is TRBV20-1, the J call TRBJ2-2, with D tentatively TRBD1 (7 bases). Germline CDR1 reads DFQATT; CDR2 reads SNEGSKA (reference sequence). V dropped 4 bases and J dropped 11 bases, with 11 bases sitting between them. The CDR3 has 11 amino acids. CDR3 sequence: CSATQGGELFF. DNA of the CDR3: TGCAGTGCTACGCAGGGGGGAGAGCTGTTTTTT.